This T cell receptor beta chain was retrieved from a study of T cells in Graves' hyperthyroidism and ophthalmopathy. Broader study findings: Ophthalmopathy, which appeared later, was predicted by the model a median approximately 6 months before onset.

TCR beta CDR3 regions were amplified from RNA transcripts. A first-round RT-PCR of the TCR CDR3 used the HTBI primer set. One entry per CDR3 protein results from TCRdb running MiXCR on the multiplex PCR reads. The sample contains 700,000 to 850,000 distinct CDR3 sequences, roughly a third of which appear only once. In patients aged 18 to 65, hyperthyroidism was newly diagnosed, with duration under 2 months. Regarding this clonotype: What it binds is not known.

The junction had 6 bases not matched to a gene; V was cut back by 2 bases and J by 6 bases. Germline CDR1 reads SQVTM; CDR2 reads ANQGSEA. The CDR3 spans 15 residues. The origin of this receptor is a woman aged 40 to 50 with Graves' hyperthyroidism. The sequenced sample was blood. The J gene is TRBJ2-1, the V gene TRBV29-1; TRBD2 matches at 11 bases. The CDR3 spells CSVEPGLAERNEQFF. The CDR3 DNA reads as TGCAGCGTTGAACCGGGACTAGCGGAGCGCAATGAGCAGTTCTTC.